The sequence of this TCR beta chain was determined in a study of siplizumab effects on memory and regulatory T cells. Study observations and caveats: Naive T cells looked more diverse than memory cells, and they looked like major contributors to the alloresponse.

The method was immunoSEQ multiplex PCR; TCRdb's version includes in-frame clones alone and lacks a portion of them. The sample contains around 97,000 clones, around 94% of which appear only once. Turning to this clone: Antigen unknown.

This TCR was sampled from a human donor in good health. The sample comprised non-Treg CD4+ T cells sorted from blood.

Here the CDR3 DNA reads TGTGCCTGGAGTGTAGGCGGGGTTTTGGCTGAAGCTTTCTTT. Its translation is CAWSVGGVLAEAFF. This chain links TRBV30 with TRBJ1-1; D is ambiguous. Trimming pared 0 bases from V and 6 bases from J, leaving 14 bases between. In germline, CDR1 is GTSNPN, CDR2 SVGIG (reference sequence). The CDR3 runs to 14 residues. The full variable domain, its missing parts supplied by reference TRBV30 and TRBJ1-1, is SQTIHQWPATLVQPVGSPLSLECTVEGTSNPNLYWYRQAAGRGLQLLFYSVGIGQISSEVPQNLSASRPQDRQFILSSKKLLLSDSGFYLCAWSVGGVLAEAFFGQGTRLTVV.